The 24 T cell receptor beta chains below all came from one sample that was sequenced in a study of blood T cell repertoires in COVID-19. Method: immunoSEQ multiplex PCR; TCRdb's copy keeps in-frame clones and lacks some. The profile shows about 260,000 clones, over 70% of them singletons. Sequencing was done on a sample of peripheral blood. The receptors here all came from a woman in her sixties or seventies with COVID-19, enrolled during active disease.

The chain carries TRBV7-9 and TRBJ1-2, with 9 bases matching TRBD1. V was pared by 6 bases and J by 4 bases, with 6 bases of the junction left unmatched. Per the germline V gene, CDR1 is SEHNR and CDR2 is FQNEAQ (reference sequence). The CDR3 covers 14 residues. The CDR3 DNA reads TGTGCCAGCAGGCCAACGGGACAGGGCTATGGCTACACCTTC. Its protein product is CASRPTGQGYGYTF.

The chain uses TRBV6-1 and TRBJ1-2; D gene ambiguous. Trimming removed 0 bases from V and 4 bases from J, with 9 bases in between. This CDR3 has 14 residues. Per the germline V gene, CDR1 is MNHNS and CDR2 is SASEGT. CDR3 amino acids: CASSEAEGVYGYTF. CDR3 in DNA: TGTGCCAGCAGTGAAGCCGAAGGAGTCTATGGCTACACCTTC.

The chain links TRBV5-1 to TRBJ2-7; TRBD1 matches 8 bases. There are 15 residues in the CDR3. CDR1 SGHRS and CDR2 YFSETQ come from the germline V gene. V shed 3 bases, J shed 2 bases, and the junction held 7 bases outside the gene matches. The CDR3 spells CASSSGQGAPYEQYF. The CDR3 DNA reads TGCGCCAGCAGCTCAGGACAGGGAGCGCCCTACGAGCAGTACTTC. The whole variable domain, remainder taken from reference TRBV5-1 and TRBJ2-7, is KAGVTQTPRYLIKTRGQQVTLSCSPISGHRSVSWYQQTPGQGLQFLFEYFSETQRNKGNFPGRFSGRQFSNSRSEMNVSTLELGDSALYLCASSSGQGAPYEQYFGPGTRLTVT.

This CDR3 reads CASSFGRFDQPQHF. CDR3 sequence (DNA): TGTGCCAGCAGTTTTGGCAGGTTTGACCAGCCCCAGCATTTT. The chain uses TRBV28 and TRBJ1-5; D gene ambiguous. V was clipped by 3 bases and J by 7 bases, with 13 bases between them. This CDR3 is 14 amino acids long. Germline CDR1 and CDR2: MDHEN and SYDVKM.

This rearrangement joins TRBV25-1 to TRBJ2-7, with a tentative D call TRBD2 (6 bases). V was trimmed by 11 bases and J by 4 bases, leaving 12 bases between them. Per the germline V gene, CDR1 is MGHDK and CDR2 is SYGVNS. The CDR3 runs 11 residues. CDR3 loop: CAGGSGYEQYF. The CDR3 DNA reads as TGTGCCGGGGGGAGCGGGTACGAGCAGTACTTC.

The chain carries TRBV6-5 and TRBJ1-1; possibly TRBD1 for D (5 bases). The germline V gene has CDR1 MNHEY and CDR2 SVGAGI. V was cut by 8 bases and J by 0 bases, with 13 bases left in between. CDR3 length equals 14 residues. The CDR3 DNA is TGTGCCAGCGGGGCCAGTTTTTTGAACACTGAAGCTTTCTTT. Translated: CASGASFLNTEAFF.

The V and J genes are TRBV28 and TRBJ2-2; 7 bases agree with TRBD1. Looked up from germline, CDR1 is MDHEN and CDR2 is SYDVKM. J was trimmed by 1 base and V by 4 bases; bases with no gene match: 15. CDR3 length: 19 amino acids. CDR3 sequence (DNA): TGTGCCAGCAGTTACCGGACAGGCGCATCAGACTTGAACACCGGGGAGCTGTTTTTT. It codes for CASSYRTGASDLNTGELFF.

The chain joins TRBV19 to TRBJ2-5, with TRBD2 matching 7 bases. Germline loops: CDR1 LNHDA, CDR2 SQIVND (reference sequence). V was clipped by 5 bases and J by 1 base; unmatched bases: 10. The CDR3 runs to 16 residues. Here the CDR3 DNA reads TGTGCCAGTAGTGGTAGTAGCGGGTACCGCCAAGAGACCCAGTACTTC. Translating it yields CASSGSSGYRQETQYF.

The chain joins TRBV28 to TRBJ1-5, with 10 bases identical to TRBD1. Germline CDR1 and CDR2: MDHEN and SYDVKM. The CDR3 covers 16 residues. V shed 5 bases, J shed 2 bases, and the junction held 6 bases outside the gene matches. CDR3 in amino acids: CASSPRTGGGNQPQHF. In DNA form, the CDR3 reads TGTGCCAGCAGTCCACGGACAGGGGGAGGCAATCAGCCCCAGCATTTT.

The J gene is TRBJ2-7, the V gene TRBV18; 8 nucleotides line up with TRBD2. Trimming cost V 3 bases and J 4 bases; bases outside gene matches: 5. Germline V gene sequence: CDR1 KGHSH, CDR2 LQKENI. The CDR3 length is 14 residues. The CDR3 DNA is TGTGCCAGCTCACCTCGACTAGCGCTTTACGAGCAGTACTTC. Protein sequence: CASSPRLALYEQYF.

The chain combines TRBV9 with TRBJ1-1; D ambiguous. V was cut by 0 bases and J by 2 bases, with 8 bases left in between. The CDR3 covers 14 residues. Germline CDR1 is SGDLS and CDR2 is YYNGEE. The CDR3, as DNA: TGTGCCAGCAGCGTAGTAGAGGCCAACACTGAAGCTTTCTTT. Translated: CASSVVEANTEAFF.

The chain has TRBV5-6 and TRBJ1-6; D ambiguous. Germline V lookup: CDR1 SGHDT, CDR2 YYEEEE. The CDR3 sequence is 14 residues long. Trimming stripped 0 bases from V and 8 bases from J, with 9 bases between. Here the CDR3 DNA reads TGTGCCAGCAGCTTGGGGCAGGTGGATTCACCCCTCCACTTT. It encodes CASSLGQVDSPLHF.

The rearrangement joins TRBV5-1 to TRBJ1-1, with 8 bases that match TRBD1. The CDR3 loop spans 18 amino acids. Germline V CDR1 and CDR2: SGHRS, YFSETQ. After removal of 1 base from V and 0 bases from J, the junction contained 11 bases not matched to a gene. The CDR3 nucleotides are TGCGCCAGCAGCTTGCGAACAACCGGACAGGGCCTGAACACTGAAGCTTTCTTT. Encoded protein: CASSLRTTGQGLNTEAFF.

The chain combines TRBV28 with TRBJ1-1; D uncertain. V was cut by 6 bases and J by 5 bases, with 16 bases left in between. The CDR3 is 14 amino acids. The germline CDR1 and CDR2 sequences are MDHEN and SYDVKM. CDR3 sequence (DNA): TGTGCCAGCAGAGTTTCCCAGGCAAAGACTGAAGCTTTCTTT. Residues: CASRVSQAKTEAFF.

The gene calls are TRBV7-9 and TRBJ2-7; maybe TRBD1 (6 bases). This CDR3 is built from 12 residues. Germline values: CDR1 SEHNR, CDR2 FQNEAQ (reference sequence). Trimming cost V 3 bases and J 6 bases, with 9 bases left between them. The CDR3 here is CASSFGRGEQYF. The CDR3, as DNA: TGTGCCAGCAGCTTTGGCAGGGGCGAGCAGTACTTC. Full variable domain (rest looked up from reference TRBV7-9 and TRBJ2-7): DTGVSQNPRHKITKRGQNVTFRCDPISEHNRLYWYRQTLGQGPEFLTYFQNEAQLEKSRLLSDRFSAERPKGSFSTLEIQRTEQGDSAMYLCASSFGRGEQYFGPGTRLTVT.

The rearrangement joins TRBV20-1 to TRBJ2-7; D is undetermined. The CDR3 spans 11 residues. Germline V gene lookup returns CDR1 DFQATT and CDR2 SNEGSKA (reference sequence). Trimming cost V 5 bases and J 4 bases, with 9 bases left between them. As DNA, the CDR3 is TGCAGTGCTGAACTTAATTACGAGCAGTACTTC. Protein: CSAELNYEQYF.

This clone was detected once. The CDR3 sequence is CASRTEYSGNTIYF. DNA of the CDR3: TGTGCCAGCAGGACAGAGTACTCTGGAAACACCATATATTTT. This chain uses TRBV6-5 with TRBJ1-3, with TRBD1 as a possible D gene (5 bases). Trimming took 6 bases from V and 0 from J, leaving 9 bases between them. The CDR3 sequence is 14 residues long. The germline gives CDR1 MNHEY, CDR2 SVGAGI.

V usage is TRBV2 and J usage is TRBJ1-1; D uncertain. This CDR3 region has 12 residues. The germline V gene encodes CDR1 SNHLY and CDR2 FYNNEI. V lost 3 bases, J lost 4 bases, and 6 bases lay in between. The CDR3 nucleotides are TGTGCCAGCAGTGATGTCCTCACTGAAGCTTTCTTT. Protein sequence: CASSDVLTEAFF. Supplemented by reference TRBV2 and TRBJ1-1, the full variable domain reads EPEVTQTPSHQVTQMGQEVILRCVPISNHLYFYWYRQILGQKVEFLVSFYNNEISEKSEIFDDQFSVERPDGSNFTLKIRSTKLEDSAMYFCASSDVLTEAFFGQGTRLTVV.

The V and J genes are TRBV10-3 and TRBJ2-1; TRBD2 matches at 11 bases. Germline loops: CDR1 ENHRY, CDR2 SYGVKD. The J segment lost 7 bases and the V segment lost 8 bases, leaving 16 bases of the junction unmatched. The CDR3 extends over 17 amino acids. CDR3 DNA: TGTGCCATCCACGGGGCCCCAACTAGCGGGAGCTGGAATGAGCAGTTCTTC. This gives the protein CAIHGAPTSGSWNEQFF.

V is TRBV13 and J is TRBJ2-2; TRBD1 is a possible D gene (6 bases). This CDR3 has 18 amino acids. Between the trimmed V and J ends, which lost 5 bases and 2 bases, there was a span of 21 bases. Per the germline V gene, CDR1 is PRHDT and CDR2 is FYEKMQ (reference sequence). CDR3 region: CASSLPLGQIKNTGELFF. The CDR3, as DNA: TGTGCCAGCAGCCTACCACTAGGACAGATAAAAAACACCGGGGAGCTGTTTTTT.

CDR3 sequence: CASSLAGSTSYNEQFF. CDR3 sequence (DNA): TGTGCCAGCAGTTTGGCGGGCTCAACTTCCTACAATGAGCAGTTCTTC. V gene TRBV28 combines with J gene TRBJ2-1, with a weak D call TRBD2 (5 bases). The CDR3 covers 16 residues. The germline V and J ends were trimmed by 3 bases and 1 base, with 13 bases remaining between them. Germline CDR1 MDHEN, CDR2 SYDVKM.

DNA of the CDR3: TGCGCCAGCAGCCAAGACTGGGGCAGGACCTACGAGCAGTACTTC. This translates into CASSQDWGRTYEQYF. The chain uses TRBV4-1 and TRBJ2-7; a weak D match, TRBD1 (5 bases). Trimming removed 0 bases from V and 2 bases from J, with 11 bases in between. The CDR3 is 15 residues long. CDR1 MGHRA and CDR2 YSYEKL come from the germline V gene.

The chain employs TRBV7-2 and TRBJ2-1; no reliable D call. Trimming left V 1 base short and J 10 bases short, with 8 bases between. The germline CDR1 and CDR2 sequences are SGHTA and FQGNSA. CDR3 length: 12 amino acids. The CDR3: CASSLEIAEQFF. CDR3 bases: TGTGCCAGCAGCTTAGAGATAGCCGAGCAGTTCTTC.

The chain links TRBV7-9 to TRBJ2-7; D gene unclear. The CDR3 spans 13 residues. Trimming removed 3 bases from V and 5 bases from J, with 11 bases in between. The V gene's germline CDR1 is SEHNR and CDR2 FQNEAQ (reference sequence). The CDR3 loop is CASSFGQVDEQYF. The CDR3 nucleotides read TGTGCCAGCAGCTTCGGCCAGGTGGACGAGCAGTACTTC.